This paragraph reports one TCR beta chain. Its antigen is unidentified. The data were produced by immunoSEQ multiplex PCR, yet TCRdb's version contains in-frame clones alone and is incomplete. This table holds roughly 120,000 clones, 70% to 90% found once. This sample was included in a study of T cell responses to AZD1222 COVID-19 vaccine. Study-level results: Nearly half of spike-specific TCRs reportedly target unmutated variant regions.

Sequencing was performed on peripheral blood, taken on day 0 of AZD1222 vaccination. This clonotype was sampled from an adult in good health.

The CDR3 here is CSLTGGTEAFF. The CDR3 region has the DNA TGCAGCCTAACAGGGGGCACTGAAGCTTTCTTT. V is TRBV29-1 and J is TRBJ1-1; 8 bases match TRBD1. CDR1 is SQVTM, CDR2 ANQGSEA, per germline. V was pared by 8 bases and J by 4 bases, with 3 bases of the junction left unmatched. The CDR3 sequence is 11 residues long.